These 21 T cell receptor beta chains were sequenced from one sample in a study of T-cell memory formation after mild COVID-19. TCRdb passed the 5' RACE reads through MiXCR, listing each CDR3 protein once. There are some 82,000 distinct CDR3 sequences in the sample; around 13% occur only once, and less than 45% lies in the top ten. Sequencing was done on a sample of PBMCs or a T cell subset sorted from them (not recorded which). These receptors were taken from a man aged 18-30 years who had mild COVID-19 (a few samples of this study predate the infection). Cell type and time point are not known.

This clonotype appeared a few times. The chain combines TRBV3-1 with TRBJ1-6; 7 bases line up with TRBD1. V was pared by 0 bases and J by 0 bases, with 11 bases of the junction left unmatched. The germline V gene has CDR1 LGHDT and CDR2 YNNKEL (reference sequence). The CDR3 covers 20 residues. The CDR3 sequence: CASSQDLQGTTFSYNSPLHF. Here the CDR3 DNA reads TGTGCCAGCAGCCAAGATTTACAGGGGACTACTTTCTCCTATAATTCACCCCTCCACTTT.

In this sample, this clonotype turned up a few times. Its ends do not fully match the called genes, so a read error is possible. This rearrangement joins TRBV29-1 to TRBJ1-2; D might be TRBD1 (5 bases). The CDR3 runs 12 residues. The V gene's germline CDR1 is SQVTM and CDR2 ANQGSEA. The CDR3 spells CSAERKGLSYTF. In DNA form, the CDR3 reads TGCAGCGCTGAAAGGAAGGGGCTCAGCTACACCTTC.

In its sample, this clonotype was seen a few times. This sequence joins TRBV4-1 and TRBJ2-7, with 14 positions matching TRBD2. This CDR3 is 16 amino acids long. Germline CDR1 reads MGHRA; CDR2 reads YSYEKL. V lost 3 bases, J lost 2 bases, and 3 bases stayed unmatched. The CDR3 protein is CASSQGLAGAPYEQYF. Written as DNA, the CDR3 is TGCGCCAGCAGCCAGGGACTAGCGGGGGCCCCCTACGAGCAGTACTTC.

V gene TRBV27 combines with J gene TRBJ2-1; TRBD2 agrees at 7 bases. V shed 0 bases, J shed 12 bases, and the junction held 5 bases outside the gene matches. Germline V CDR1 and CDR2: MNHEY, SMNVEV (reference sequence). There are 13 residues in the CDR3. The CDR3 is CASSLSSRGTQFF. The CDR3 nucleotides are TGTGCCAGCAGTTTATCCTCGCGGGGGACGCAGTTCTTC.

In its sample, this clonotype was seen a few times. The chain couples TRBV7-9 to TRBJ2-1; 10 bases agree with TRBD1. Germline CDR1 and CDR2: SEHNR and FQNEAQ (reference sequence). The CDR3 has 14 residues. J was trimmed by 3 bases and V by 5 bases; bases with no gene match: 1. The chain's CDR3 is CASSRDRGYNEQFF. DNA for the CDR3: TGTGCCAGCAGCCGGGACAGGGGCTACAATGAGCAGTTCTTC.

This clonotype appeared many times. This chain joins TRBV12-3 or TRBV12-4 and TRBJ2-3; TRBD2 matches 13 bases. With 8 bases clipped from V and 3 bases from J, the junction kept 2 bases outside the gene matches. CDR3 length equals 14 residues. CDR3 region: CASATSGGTDTQYF. In DNA form, the CDR3 reads TGTGCCAGCGCGACTAGCGGGGGGACAGATACGCAGTATTTT.

The rearrangement links TRBV4-1 to TRBJ2-7; D is undetermined. The CDR3 is made up of 12 amino acids. Trimming left V 1 base short and J 4 bases short, with 5 bases between. Germline CDR1 MGHRA, CDR2 YSYEKL. Here the CDR3 reads CASSQGPYEQYF. Here the CDR3 DNA reads TGCGCCAGCAGCCAAGGCCCATACGAGCAGTACTTC.

This clonotype was detected a few times. V is TRBV5-6 and J is TRBJ2-1; 8 bases map to TRBD1. Germline CDR1 SGHDT, CDR2 YYEEEE. V was clipped by 4 bases and J by 7 bases; unmatched bases: 10. The length of the CDR3 is 15 residues. The CDR3 DNA follows: TGTGCCAGCAGCATCGGGACAGGCCCTCTAAATGAGCAGTTCTTC. Encoded protein: CASSIGTGPLNEQFF.

V gene TRBV19 combines with J gene TRBJ1-6; D is undetermined. This CDR3 has 11 residues. The germline V gene encodes CDR1 LNHDA and CDR2 SQIVND (reference sequence). The V and J ends lost 9 bases and 7 bases respectively, with 7 bases between them. The CDR3 DNA sequence: TGTGCCAGGGACTTAAATTCACCCCTCCACTTT. Its protein is CARDLNSPLHF.

Only a few counts were recorded for this clonotype. The chain joins TRBV9 to TRBJ2-7; TRBD1 matches at 8 bases. The CDR3 has 15 amino acids. Germline V gene lookup returns CDR1 SGDLS and CDR2 YYNGEE. V was clipped by 4 bases and J by 1 base; unmatched bases: 7. For the CDR3, the DNA is TGTGCCAGCAGCCCTTTGGACAGGGAATCCTACGAGCAGTACTTC. It codes for CASSPLDRESYEQYF.

This clonotype has a handful of counts. This sequence joins TRBV5-5 and TRBJ1-2; D unresolved. Germline V gives CDR1 SGHKS, CDR2 YYEKEE (reference sequence). The CDR3 loop spans 15 amino acids. The V end lost 1 base, the J end lost 0 bases, and 10 bases lay between the germline ends. The CDR3 region has the DNA TGTGCCAGCAGCTTGTTGGCAGGCGCTAACTATGGCTACACCTTC. Residues: CASSLLAGANYGYTF.

The table lists this clonotype with a few counts. The conserved closing phenylalanine or tryptophan is absent in this CDR3, likely reflecting a read error. It is unclear where the CDR3 begins or ends on the DNA, so no DNA is shown, and the CDR3 is as TCRdb lists it. The chain couples TRBV12-3 or TRBV12-4 to TRBJ2-4; the DNA was not used to check the table's D call, TRBD2. Counting both end residues, the CDR3 totals 12 amino acids. CDR3 loop: CASSLGLADREV.

This clonotype was observed at least ten times. The genes are TRBV3-1 and TRBJ2-3; 8 bases line up with TRBD2. The ends lost 1 base at V and 4 bases at J; junction bases unmatched: 4. The CDR3 is 15 amino acids. CDR1 is LGHDT, CDR2 YNNKEL, per germline (reference sequence). The CDR3 bases are TGTGCCAGCAGCCAAGCGGGGGGGCCTGCAGATACGCAGTATTTT. Its translation is CASSQAGGPADTQYF.

This clonotype showed up just a few times. This chain connects TRBV6-2 or TRBV6-3 to TRBJ2-7, with 8 bases fitting TRBD2. CDR3 length equals 14 residues. V shed 4 bases and J 5 bases; nucleotides not matched to a gene: 7. CDR1 MNHEY and CDR2 SVGEGT come from the germline V gene. The CDR3: CASSWRGDLDEQYF. The CDR3 bases are TGTGCCAGCAGTTGGCGGGGGGACCTCGACGAGCAGTACTTC.

This chain joins TRBV4-1 and TRBJ2-1; D call uncertain. This CDR3 region has 14 residues. Germline V CDR1 and CDR2: MGHRA, YSYEKL. Trimming stripped 1 base from V and 3 bases from J, with 7 bases between. CDR3 in DNA: TGCGCCAGCAGCCAAGGGGCAGGCTACAATGAGCAGTTCTTC. It encodes CASSQGAGYNEQFF.

The chain has TRBV7-2 and TRBJ1-1, with D unclear. V lost 5 bases and J lost 7, with 14 bases in between. This CDR3 spans 13 amino acids. CDR1 and CDR2 from the germline V gene are SGHTA and FQGNSA. CDR3 sequence (DNA): TGTGCCAGCAGCACCAGATCGGCGGGTGAAGCTTTCTTT. Its translation: CASSTRSAGEAFF.

The rearrangement uses TRBV5-1 and TRBJ2-1; no clear D. Germline V gives CDR1 SGHRS, CDR2 YFSETQ. This CDR3 has 14 amino acids. V gave up 0 bases and J gave up 5 bases, with 9 bases separating them. CDR3 nucleotides: TGCGCCAGCAGCTTGGACCCCCAGAACAATGAGCAGTTCTTC. This sequence encodes CASSLDPQNNEQFF.

This clonotype was found a few times. The V and J genes are TRBV12-3 or TRBV12-4 and TRBJ1-4; no reliable D call. The CDR3 runs 14 residues. Trimming cost V 1 base and J 0 bases, with 3 bases left between them. The CDR3 loop reads CASSLEATNEKLFF. The CDR3 DNA follows: TGTGCCAGCAGTTTAGAGGCAACTAATGAAAAACTGTTTTTT.

The table lists this clonotype with a few counts. This chain connects TRBV20-1 to TRBJ1-5; no clear D. CDR1 and CDR2 (germline): DFQATT, SNEGSKA (reference sequence). The length of the CDR3 is 13 residues. Trimming took 5 bases from V and 0 from J, leaving 8 bases between them. CDR3 sequence (DNA): TGCAGTGCTCACGATGATAGCAATCAGCCCCAGCATTTT. Protein product: CSAHDDSNQPQHF.

This clonotype was counted a few times. CDR3 in amino acids: CASSSAWEGRVEQFF. CDR3 coding DNA: TGTGCCAGCAGCTCAGCTTGGGAGGGGCGCGTGGAGCAGTTCTTC. The rearrangement uses TRBV7-6 and TRBJ2-1, with 7 bases identical to TRBD2. Losses at the gene ends were 4 bases for V and 10 bases for J; bases not matched to a gene: 13. In germline, CDR1 is SGHVS, CDR2 FNYEAQ. The CDR3 consists of 15 residues.

This clonotype appeared a few times. The chain carries TRBV7-9 and TRBJ2-5; the D gene is possibly TRBD2 (6 bases). The CDR3 has 15 amino acids. V lost 5 bases and J 2 bases, leaving 15 bases between the germline ends. Per the germline V gene, CDR1 is SEHNR and CDR2 is FQNEAQ (reference sequence). CDR3 in amino acids: CASSRSHGTQETQYF. As DNA, the CDR3 is TGTGCCAGCAGCAGGTCTCACGGGACTCAAGAGACCCAGTACTTC.